This entry lists 32 T cell receptor beta chains sequenced from one sample in a study of shared clonotypes between healthy human individuals. CD45RO negativity and positive selection for CCR7 defined naive CD8 cells, a population that excluded terminally differentiated effector memory CD45RA+ cells. The table came from immunoSEQ multiplex PCR; TCRdb's copy has only in-frame clones and leaves some out. Of about 800,000 clones listed, just over 95% are singletons. Source material: naive CD8+ T cells sorted from blood. All receptors come from a young man in good health.

This chain connects TRBV5-6 to TRBJ1-4; tentatively, D is TRBD1 (5 bases). This CDR3 region has 14 residues. Germline CDR1 and CDR2: SGHDT and YYEEEE. Trimming took 2 bases from V and 5 from J, leaving 10 bases between them. CDR3 sequence: CASSLEGWNEKLFF. For the CDR3, the DNA is TGTGCCAGCAGCTTAGAGGGGTGGAATGAAAAACTGTTTTTT.

The rearrangement uses TRBV5-1 and TRBJ1-1; D remains unclear. Trimming took off 0 bases at V and 0 bases at J, with 9 bases between the two ends. In germline, CDR1 is SGHRS, CDR2 YFSETQ. The CDR3 covers 15 residues. CDR3 amino acids: CASSLALSLNTEAFF. CDR3 coding DNA: TGCGCCAGCAGCTTGGCCTTGAGCCTGAACACTGAAGCTTTCTTT.

In nucleotides, the CDR3 is TGTGCCAGCAGTTTACGAACGACAGGGATAAACAATGAGCAGTTCTTC. Its protein product is CASSLRTTGINNEQFF. This chain joins TRBV27 and TRBJ2-1, with TRBD1 identical over 7 bases. Germline CDR1 MNHEY, CDR2 SMNVEV (reference sequence). V lost 2 bases, J lost 5 bases, and 9 bases stayed unmatched. The CDR3 has 16 residues.

The chain couples TRBV10-3 to TRBJ2-7, with a possible D match to TRBD1 (5 bases). The V end lost 6 bases, the J end lost 3 bases, and 12 bases lay between the germline ends. The CDR3 has 13 amino acids. The germline V gene has CDR1 ENHRY and CDR2 SYGVKD. CDR3 region: CAIRNLQDYEQYF. The CDR3 bases are TGTGCCATCAGAAACTTACAGGACTACGAGCAGTACTTC.

The chain is built from TRBV7-9 and TRBJ2-1, with 7 bases aligning to TRBD2. With V trimmed by 1 base and J by 9 bases, 9 bases remained unmatched. Germline V gene sequence: CDR1 SEHNR, CDR2 FQNEAQ (reference sequence). This CDR3 is built from 15 residues. CDR3 bases: TGTGCCAGCAGCTTAGGTATCGGGGAGGGCGGTGAGCAGTTCTTC. Protein sequence: CASSLGIGEGGEQFF. Looking up the rest from reference TRBV7-9 and TRBJ2-1 gives the full variable domain: DTGVSQNPRHKITKRGQNVTFRCDPISEHNRLYWYRQTLGQGPEFLTYFQNEAQLEKSRLLSDRFSAERPKGSFSTLEIQRTEQGDSAMYLCASSLGIGEGGEQFFGPGTRLTVL.

The J gene is TRBJ2-3, the V gene TRBV13; 8 bases are shared with TRBD2. This CDR3 spans 15 amino acids. Germline CDR1 and CDR2: PRHDT and FYEKMQ (reference sequence). With V trimmed by 7 bases and J by 2 bases, 8 bases remained unmatched. The CDR3 reads CASTLAGNFTDTQYF. The CDR3 DNA sequence: TGTGCCAGCACCCTAGCGGGTAACTTCACAGATACGCAGTATTTT.

The chain recombines TRBV13 with TRBJ2-7, with 13 bases that match TRBD2. CDR1 and CDR2 from the germline V gene are PRHDT and FYEKMQ (reference sequence). The CDR3 is made up of 15 amino acids. Unmatched junction bases numbered 5, after V lost 5 bases and J lost 4 bases. CDR3 residues: CASSVGTSGMYEQYF. CDR3 coding DNA: TGTGCCAGCAGCGTCGGGACTAGCGGGATGTACGAGCAGTACTTC.

The gene calls are TRBV5-4 and TRBJ1-2; a weak D match, TRBD1 (5 bases). The CDR3 consists of 14 residues. Between the trimmed V and J ends, which lost 4 bases and 2 bases, there was a span of 12 bases. Per the germline V gene, CDR1 is SGHNT and CDR2 is YYREEE (reference sequence). CDR3 coding DNA: TGTGCCAGCAGCGATACGGGACTGAACTATGGCTACACCTTC. Residues: CASSDTGLNYGYTF.

About this clone itself: Within the sample, other DNA sequences also encode this same CDR3. This rearrangement joins TRBV27 to TRBJ2-7; D not resolved. Germline V CDR1 and CDR2: MNHEY, SMNVEV (reference sequence). CDR3 length equals 13 residues. Trimming shortened V by 7 bases and J by 4 bases, and 14 bases separated the two germline ends. This CDR3 is CASTPSGGYEQYF. The CDR3 DNA reads TGTGCCAGCACCCCTTCGGGTGGATACGAGCAGTACTTC.

This chain links TRBV4-1 with TRBJ1-1; D is possibly TRBD1 (6 bases). Trimming removed 1 base at V and 0 bases at J, with 15 bases between. CDR1 is MGHRA, CDR2 YSYEKL, per germline. There are 17 residues in the CDR3. In DNA form, the CDR3 reads TGCGCCAGCAGCCAAGCCCTCCTGACAGGAATGAACACTGAAGCTTTCTTT. This codes for CASSQALLTGMNTEAFF.

This chain joins TRBV4-1 and TRBJ2-1, with 7 nucleotides matching TRBD2. The CDR3 has 17 amino acids. V lost 0 bases and J lost 4; bases outside the gene matches: 9. Germline assignment: CDR1 MGHRA and CDR2 YSYEKL. The CDR3 loop is CASSQDFGLAVYNEQFF. Written as DNA, the CDR3 is TGCGCCAGCAGCCAAGATTTTGGGCTAGCGGTATACAATGAGCAGTTCTTC.

This chain links TRBV27 with TRBJ2-5; the match to TRBD1 covers 7 bases. This CDR3 has 15 amino acids. The germline V gene encodes CDR1 MNHEY and CDR2 SMNVEV (reference sequence). V shed 6 bases, J shed 4 bases, and the junction held 11 bases outside the gene matches. Here the CDR3 reads CASSLIRGGTETQYF. As DNA, the CDR3 is TGTGCCAGCAGCTTAATACGAGGGGGCACAGAGACCCAGTACTTC.

The chain is built from TRBV6-1 and TRBJ2-1; 7 positions agree with TRBD2. The CDR3 spans 11 residues. J was trimmed by 7 bases and V by 6 bases; bases with no gene match: 0. Germline CDR1 and CDR2: MNHNS and SASEGT. The CDR3: CASRRGNEQFF. Here the CDR3 DNA reads TGTGCCAGCAGGCGGGGGAATGAGCAGTTCTTC.

In nucleotides, the CDR3 is TGTGCCAGCAGAGGGAGCCCAGATACGCAGTATTTT. It encodes CASRGSPDTQYF. This sequence joins TRBV7-9 and TRBJ2-3; possible D gene TRBD2, 5 bases. Germline V CDR1 and CDR2: SEHNR, FQNEAQ (reference sequence). Trimming stripped 6 bases from V and 4 bases from J, with 8 bases between. The CDR3 runs 12 residues.

In its sample, this clone was seen once. V gene TRBV2 combines with J gene TRBJ2-7; 7 bases match TRBD1. Unmatched junction bases numbered 10, after V lost 8 bases and J lost 3 bases. The CDR3 runs 14 residues. CDR1 is SNHLY, CDR2 FYNNEI, per germline. This CDR3 is CASWDSQFNYEQYF. CDR3 nucleotides: TGTGCCAGCTGGGACAGTCAATTTAACTACGAGCAGTACTTC.

V is TRBV7-9 and J is TRBJ2-7; perhaps TRBD1 as D (6 bases). CDR1 SEHNR and CDR2 FQNEAQ come from the germline V gene (reference sequence). CDR3 length: 15 residues. Between the trimmed V and J ends, which lost 4 bases and 2 bases, there was a span of 15 bases. For the CDR3, the DNA is TGTGCCAGCAGCTCGCCGACGACAGGTGCCTACGAGCAGTACTTC. Protein product: CASSSPTTGAYEQYF. Using reference TRBV7-9 and TRBJ2-7 for the parts outside the CDR3, the full variable domain is DTGVSQNPRHKITKRGQNVTFRCDPISEHNRLYWYRQTLGQGPEFLTYFQNEAQLEKSRLLSDRFSAERPKGSFSTLEIQRTEQGDSAMYLCASSSPTTGAYEQYFGPGTRLTVT.

The rearrangement joins TRBV10-1 to TRBJ2-7, with 7 bases aligning to TRBD1. The CDR3 loop spans 16 amino acids. With 3 bases clipped from V and 0 bases from J, the junction kept 8 bases outside the gene matches. CDR1 and CDR2 from the germline V gene are WNHNN and SYGVQD (reference sequence). CDR3 coding DNA: TGCGCCAGCAGTGAATCGGACAGGCCTGCCTCCTACGAGCAGTACTTC. Translating it yields CASSESDRPASYEQYF.

The sample holds one count of this clone. The J gene is TRBJ2-3, the V gene TRBV2, with 13 nucleotides matching TRBD2. Germline V gene sequence: CDR1 SNHLY, CDR2 FYNNEI. CDR3 length: 16 amino acids. With V trimmed by 2 bases and J by 3 bases, 2 bases remained unmatched. CDR3 nucleotides: TGTGCCAGCAGTGAATTGACTAGCGGGGGGACAGATACGCAGTATTTT. Its translation is CASSELTSGGTDTQYF.

The V call is TRBV2, the J call TRBJ1-3, with unresolved D. The CDR3 runs to 17 residues. Trimming took off 5 bases at V and 0 bases at J, with 17 bases between the two ends. The germline V gene encodes CDR1 SNHLY and CDR2 FYNNEI. For the CDR3, the DNA is TGTGCCAGCAGTTTCCAAACGGACCGCTACTCTGGAAACACCATATATTTT. As protein: CASSFQTDRYSGNTIYF. Looking up the rest from reference TRBV2 and TRBJ1-3 gives the full variable domain: EPEVTQTPSHQVTQMGQEVILRCVPISNHLYFYWYRQILGQKVEFLVSFYNNEISEKSEIFDDQFSVERPDGSNFTLKIRSTKLEDSAMYFCASSFQTDRYSGNTIYFGEGSWLTVV.

The CDR3 DNA is TGCAGCGCTCAATCAGAGGGGGCTGACGTCTATGGCTACACCTTC. Translated: CSAQSEGADVYGYTF. The chain has TRBV29-1 and TRBJ1-2, with 7 positions matching TRBD1. The CDR3 is 15 residues long. The V gene's germline CDR1 is SQVTM and CDR2 ANQGSEA. J lost 4 bases, V lost 7 bases, and 15 bases had no gene match.

The CDR3 nucleotides read TGTGCCAGCAGTGACGCCTGGACAGGGGGATTTGAAAAACTGTTTTTT. Translating gives CASSDAWTGGFEKLFF. The rearrangement uses TRBV6-1 and TRBJ1-4, with 10 positions matching TRBD1. Unmatched junction bases numbered 8, after V lost 3 bases and J lost 7 bases. CDR1 MNHNS and CDR2 SASEGT come from the germline V gene. The CDR3 sequence is 16 residues long.

The rearrangement uses TRBV7-9 and TRBJ2-5; 14 nucleotides align to TRBD2. The CDR3 runs to 17 residues. Germline assignment: CDR1 SEHNR and CDR2 FQNEAQ (reference sequence). V lost 4 bases, J lost 4 bases, and 8 bases stayed unmatched. The CDR3 loop reads CASSSGTSGRLGETQYF. The CDR3 nucleotides are TGTGCCAGCAGCTCCGGGACTAGCGGGAGACTGGGAGAGACCCAGTACTTC.

The chain is built from TRBV6-1 and TRBJ2-7, with 7 bases aligning to TRBD2. Trimming at V came to 4 bases and at J to 5 bases, leaving 23 bases not matched to a gene. This CDR3 has 19 residues. Germline assignment: CDR1 MNHNS and CDR2 SASEGT. DNA for the CDR3: TGTGCCAGCAGTGCCGTGGCTAGCGGCAGTGGGCTTCGGGCTCACGAGCAGTACTTC. It yields the protein CASSAVASGSGLRAHEQYF.

The V and J genes are TRBV9 and TRBJ2-2, with TRBD2 matching over 7 bases. CDR3 size: 16 residues. The germline V gene has CDR1 SGDLS and CDR2 YYNGEE. V was pared by 3 bases and J by 0 bases, with 5 bases of the junction left unmatched. Here the CDR3 DNA reads TGTGCCAGCAGCGCCCTAAGCGGGACGAACACCGGGGAGCTGTTTTTT. Translating it yields CASSALSGTNTGELFF.

This clone was observed once. This chain joins TRBV7-6 and TRBJ2-3; 16 bases map to TRBD2. V was clipped by 3 bases and J by 1 base; unmatched bases: 7. Germline CDR1 is SGHVS and CDR2 is FNYEAQ. This CDR3 region has 19 residues. CDR3: CASSFEGTSGRVGTDTQYF. The CDR3, as DNA: TGTGCCAGCAGCTTCGAGGGGACTAGCGGGAGGGTCGGCACAGATACGCAGTATTTT.

In regard to this clone: Other nucleotide sequences from this sample produce the same CDR3. The chain has TRBV13 and TRBJ2-7, with 8 nucleotides matching TRBD1. The CDR3 length is 14 residues. Per the germline V gene, CDR1 is PRHDT and CDR2 is FYEKMQ (reference sequence). V shed 6 bases, J shed 2 bases, and the junction held 6 bases outside the gene matches. CDR3 region: CASSLGTGTYEQYF. CDR3 DNA: TGTGCCAGCAGTCTCGGGACAGGCACCTACGAGCAGTACTTC.

The chain carries TRBV6-5 and TRBJ2-7, with D maybe TRBD1 (5 bases). CDR1 is MNHEY and CDR2 is SVGAGI in the germline V gene. CDR3 length equals 13 residues. V lost 2 bases, J lost 4 bases, and 9 bases lay in between. The CDR3 loop is CASSYGAQYEQYF. As DNA, the CDR3 is TGTGCCAGCAGTTACGGGGCGCAATACGAGCAGTACTTC.

This chain links TRBV2 with TRBJ1-4; D is uncertain. CDR3 length: 15 residues. Trimming removed 1 base at V and 3 bases at J, with 9 bases between. CDR1 is SNHLY and CDR2 is FYNNEI in the germline V gene. CDR3 sequence reads: CASSEGQSPNEKLFF. Here the CDR3 DNA reads TGTGCCAGCAGTGAAGGGCAGAGCCCTAATGAAAAACTGTTTTTT.

J is TRBJ2-1 and V is TRBV4-1; TRBD2 agrees at 10 bases. This CDR3 is 18 amino acids long. V shed 1 base, J shed 9 bases, and the junction held 15 bases outside the gene matches. CDR1 and CDR2 (germline): MGHRA, YSYEKL. CDR3 region: CASSQGQGASGSLSEQFF. CDR3 sequence (DNA): TGCGCCAGCAGCCAAGGTCAAGGGGCTAGCGGGAGTTTGAGTGAGCAGTTCTTC.

The chain couples TRBV7-9 to TRBJ2-3; 7 bases line up with TRBD2. Germline V gene data show CDR1 as SEHNR and CDR2 as FQNEAQ (reference sequence). The CDR3 runs 15 residues. The V gene end was trimmed by 5 bases and the J gene end by 2 bases; junction bases not matched to a gene: 7. In nucleotides, the CDR3 is TGTGCCAGCAGCCCCCGGGACTACTTCACAGATACGCAGTATTTT. Its protein product is CASSPRDYFTDTQYF.

V is TRBV18 and J is TRBJ2-7; D might be TRBD1 (6 bases). V was clipped by 3 bases and J by 2 bases, with 11 bases between them. The CDR3 totals 14 residues. Looked up from germline, CDR1 is KGHSH and CDR2 is LQKENI. The CDR3 region has the DNA TGTGCCAGCTCACCGATGGGGGCGACCTACGAGCAGTACTTC. It translates to CASSPMGATYEQYF.

The V call is TRBV4-3, the J call TRBJ2-3; 14 bases agree with TRBD2. The CDR3 runs 17 residues. Looked up from germline, CDR1 is LGHNA and CDR2 is YSLEER. V trimming: 0 bases; J trimming: 4 bases; junction bases outside the gene matches: 3. CDR3 DNA: TGCGCCAGCAGCCAAGATCCGGGACTAGCGGGAGCAGATACGCAGTATTTT. Its protein product is CASSQDPGLAGADTQYF.